This T cell receptor beta chain was sequenced for a study of blood T cell repertoires in COVID-19. Study background: Donors in the United States, Italy and Spain gave samples during acute or convalescent COVID-19. Nucleic acid was either cDNA or gDNA, and it came from T cells, B-cell-depleted T cells, or PBMCs.

This clone showed up just a few times. Authors' processing steps: Researchers report that nucleated cell counts were estimated from reference gene primer amplification. TCRdb keeps only in-frame clones here, not all; method: immunoSEQ multiplex PCR. For V, J and clone size, that table is used; D and trimming come from the DNA. Found here are tens of thousands of clones, approximately 82% of them singletons; the top ten hold around 3.7%. Germline assignment: CDR1 SGHTA and CDR2 FQGNSA. The CDR3 totals 15 residues. V was clipped by 4 bases and J by 4 bases, with 14 bases between them. The chain recombines TRBV7-2 with TRBJ2-1; tentatively, D is TRBD1 (6 bases). Sequencing input: peripheral blood. This TCR came from a woman aged 80 or over with acute or convalescent COVID-19. The CDR3, as DNA: TGTGCCAGCAGCTCAAGACCGGGACAATACAATGAGCAGTTCTTC. Its protein is CASSSRPGQYNEQFF.